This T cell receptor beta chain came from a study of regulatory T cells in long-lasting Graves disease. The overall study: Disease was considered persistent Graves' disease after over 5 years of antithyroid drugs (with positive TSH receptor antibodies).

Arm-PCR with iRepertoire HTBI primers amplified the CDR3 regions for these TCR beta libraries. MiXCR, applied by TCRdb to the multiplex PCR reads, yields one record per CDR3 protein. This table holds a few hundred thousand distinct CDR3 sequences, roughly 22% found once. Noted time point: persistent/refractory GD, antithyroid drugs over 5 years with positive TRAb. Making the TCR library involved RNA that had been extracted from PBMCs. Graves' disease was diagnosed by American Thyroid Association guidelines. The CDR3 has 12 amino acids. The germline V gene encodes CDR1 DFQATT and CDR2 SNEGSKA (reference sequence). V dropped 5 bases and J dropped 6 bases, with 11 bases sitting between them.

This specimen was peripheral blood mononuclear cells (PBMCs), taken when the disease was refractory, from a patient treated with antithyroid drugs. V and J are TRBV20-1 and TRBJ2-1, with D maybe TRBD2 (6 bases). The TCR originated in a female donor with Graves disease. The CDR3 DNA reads TGCAGTGCTCCCGGGAGTTCCAATGAGCAGTTCTTC. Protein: CSAPGSSNEQFF.